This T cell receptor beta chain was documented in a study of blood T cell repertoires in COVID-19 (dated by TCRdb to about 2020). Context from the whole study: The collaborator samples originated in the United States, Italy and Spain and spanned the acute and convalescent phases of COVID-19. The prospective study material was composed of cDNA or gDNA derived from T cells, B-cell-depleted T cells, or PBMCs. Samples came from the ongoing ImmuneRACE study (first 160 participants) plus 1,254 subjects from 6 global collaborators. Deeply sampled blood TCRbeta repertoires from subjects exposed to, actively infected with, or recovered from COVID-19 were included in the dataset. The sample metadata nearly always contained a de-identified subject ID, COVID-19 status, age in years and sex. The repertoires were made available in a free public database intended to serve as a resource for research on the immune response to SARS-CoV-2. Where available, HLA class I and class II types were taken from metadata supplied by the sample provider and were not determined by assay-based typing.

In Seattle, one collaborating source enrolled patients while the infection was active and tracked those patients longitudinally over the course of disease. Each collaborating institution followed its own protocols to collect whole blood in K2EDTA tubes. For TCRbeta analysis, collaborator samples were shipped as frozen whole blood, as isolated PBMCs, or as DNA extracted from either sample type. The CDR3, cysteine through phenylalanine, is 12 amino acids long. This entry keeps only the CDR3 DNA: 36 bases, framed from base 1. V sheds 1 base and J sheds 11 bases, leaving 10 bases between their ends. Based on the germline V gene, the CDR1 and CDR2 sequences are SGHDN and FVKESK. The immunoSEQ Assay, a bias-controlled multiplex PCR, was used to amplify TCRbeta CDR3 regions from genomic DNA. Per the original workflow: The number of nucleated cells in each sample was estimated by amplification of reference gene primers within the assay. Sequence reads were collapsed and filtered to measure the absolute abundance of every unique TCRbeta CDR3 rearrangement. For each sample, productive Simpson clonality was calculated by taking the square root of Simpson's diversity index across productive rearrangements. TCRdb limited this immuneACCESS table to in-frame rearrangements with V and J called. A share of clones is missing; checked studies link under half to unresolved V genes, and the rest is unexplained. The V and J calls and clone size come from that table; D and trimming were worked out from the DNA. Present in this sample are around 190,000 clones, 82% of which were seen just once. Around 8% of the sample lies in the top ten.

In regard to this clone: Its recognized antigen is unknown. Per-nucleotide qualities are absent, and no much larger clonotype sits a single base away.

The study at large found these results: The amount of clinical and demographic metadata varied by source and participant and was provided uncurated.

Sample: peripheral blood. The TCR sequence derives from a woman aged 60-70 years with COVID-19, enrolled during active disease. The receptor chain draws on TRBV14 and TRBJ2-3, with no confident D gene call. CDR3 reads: CASSQVPVKQYF. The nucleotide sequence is TGTGCCAGCAGCCAAGTACCGGTAAAGCAGTATTTT.